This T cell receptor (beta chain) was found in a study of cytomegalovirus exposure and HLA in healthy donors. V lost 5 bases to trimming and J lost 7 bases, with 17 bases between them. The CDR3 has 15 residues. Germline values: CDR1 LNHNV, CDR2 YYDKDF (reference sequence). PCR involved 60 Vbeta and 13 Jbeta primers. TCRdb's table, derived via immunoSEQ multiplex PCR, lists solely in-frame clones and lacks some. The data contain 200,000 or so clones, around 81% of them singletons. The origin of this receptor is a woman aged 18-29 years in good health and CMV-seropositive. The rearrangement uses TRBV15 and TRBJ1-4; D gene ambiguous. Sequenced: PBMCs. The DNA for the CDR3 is TGTGCCACCAGCCTAGAGGGAGGTAGAAGTGAAAAACTGTTTTTT. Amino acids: CATSLEGGRSEKLFF.